The rows below give T cell receptor beta chains drawn from one sample of a study of blood T cell repertoires in COVID-19. Only in-frame clones appear in the TCRdb table, and some are missing; sequencing was by immunoSEQ multiplex PCR. The sample has some 320,000 clones; roughly 90% are singletons. Sequenced material: PBMCs or T cells enriched from blood (not recorded which). Source of these receptors: a man aged 55 to 70 who had recovered from COVID-19. CDR3s include the opening cysteine and the closing phenylalanine or tryptophan. The order of the fields is clone size, J gene, CDR3 length, V gene, D gene, CDR3 protein, CDR3 DNA. D genes are given only for firm matches. Not every row has a clone size; where given, it reads once, few, many or a size class.

. | TRBJ1-5 | 14 | TRBV7-9 | TRBD1 | CASSRTGDNQPQHF | TGTGCCAGCAGCCGGACAGGGGATAATCAGCCCCAGCATTTT
. | TRBJ2-7 | 14 | TRBV28 | . | CASTIDLSSYEQYF | TGTGCCAGCACCATAGATTTAAGCTCCTACGAGCAGTACTTC
. | TRBJ2-3 | 17 | TRBV5-8 | TRBD1 | CASSPRTGADFTDTQYF | TGTGCCAGCAGTCCTAGGACAGGGGCGGATTTCACAGATACGCAGTATTTT
. | TRBJ2-3 | 15 | TRBV5-8 | . | CASSFWAGSTDTQYF | TGTGCCAGCAGCTTTTGGGCGGGAAGCACAGATACGCAGTATTTT
. | TRBJ2-1 | 16 | TRBV19 | TRBD2 | CASSVRTSGGDNEQFF | TGTGCCAGTAGTGTGAGGACTAGCGGAGGGGACAATGAGCAGTTCTTC
few | TRBJ2-7 | 12 | TRBV2 | . | CASNGQIYEQYF | TGTGCCAGCAACGGACAGATCTACGAGCAGTACTTC
. | TRBJ2-7 | 15 | TRBV4-3 | . | CASSQGLDSPYEQYF | TGCGCCAGCAGCCAGGGGTTGGACTCTCCCTACGAGCAGTACTTC
. | TRBJ1-2 | 13 | TRBV9 | . | CASSVGGDYGYTF | TGTGCCAGCAGCGTTGGGGGGGACTATGGCTACACCTTC
. | TRBJ2-5 | 14 | TRBV10-3 | TRBD1 | CAISPGQGTETQYF | TGTGCCATCAGTCCGGGACAGGGGACAGAGACCCAGTACTTC
once | TRBJ2-1 | 13 | TRBV5-1 | . | CASSPYSYNEQFF | TGCGCCAGCAGCCCGTACTCCTACAATGAGCAGTTCTTC
. | TRBJ1-5 | 16 | TRBV4-1 | . | CASSQDGGKGGQPQHF | TGCGCCAGCAGCCAAGACGGAGGAAAAGGGGGTCAGCCCCAGCATTTT
few | TRBJ1-2 | 13 | TRBV7-6 | TRBD1 | CASSTGTGGGYTF | TGTGCCAGCAGCACCGGGACAGGCGGAGGCTACACCTTC
. | TRBJ2-2 | 14 | TRBV28 | TRBD1 | CASSLWDRAGELFF | TGTGCCAGCAGTTTATGGGACAGGGCTGGGGAGCTGTTTTTT
once | TRBJ1-5 | 16 | TRBV10-3 | TRBD1 | CAISNVWTGGDPPQHF | TGTGCCATCTCTAACGTTTGGACAGGTGGAGATCCGCCCCAGCATTTT
. | TRBJ1-2 | 14 | TRBV6-5 | . | CASSSPRTNYGYTF | TGTGCCAGCAGCTCGCCCAGAACAAACTATGGCTACACCTTC
. | TRBJ1-2 | 14 | TRBV28 | . | CASSLTPIRLGYTF | TGTGCCAGCAGTTTAACTCCAATCCGCCTGGGCTACACCTTC
. | TRBJ2-3 | 14 | TRBV7-2 | TRBD2 | CASSLARTSYTQYF | TGTGCCAGCAGCTTAGCGAGGACTAGTTATACGCAGTATTTT
. | TRBJ1-2 | 17 | TRBV4-1 | . | CASSQAPRGREVYGYTF | TGCGCCAGCAGCCAAGCTCCCCGGGGCAGGGAGGTCTATGGCTACACCTTC
. | TRBJ1-2 | 16 | TRBV3-1/TRBV3-2 | TRBD1 | CASTLRDRESNYGYTF | TGTGCCAGCACCCTTCGGGACAGGGAATCCAACTATGGCTACACCTTC
. | TRBJ1-2 | 16 | TRBV4-1 | TRBD1 | CASSRDWTGGYYGYTF | TGCGCCAGCAGCCGAGACTGGACAGGGGGTTACTATGGCTACACCTTC
. | TRBJ2-5 | 16 | TRBV15 | TRBD1 | CATSREHRGDEETQYF | TGTGCCACCAGCAGAGAACACAGGGGGGATGAAGAGACCCAGTACTTC
. | TRBJ2-7 | 15 | TRBV6-5 | TRBD1 | CASRPTRDRVAEQYF | TGTGCCAGCAGACCCACCCGAGACAGGGTGGCCGAGCAGTACTTC
. | TRBJ2-3 | 16 | TRBV24-1 | TRBD2 | CATSDRTSGMGDTQYF | TGTGCCACCAGTGACCGGACTAGCGGGATGGGAGATACGCAGTATTTT
. | TRBJ1-1 | 11 | TRBV20-1 | . | CSATERSGAFF | TGCAGTGCTACAGAACGGTCAGGAGCTTTCTTT
few | TRBJ1-1 | 13 | TRBV3-1/TRBV3-2 | . | CASSNSGYTEAFF | TGTGCCAGCAGCAACTCAGGGTACACTGAAGCTTTCTTT
. | TRBJ1-1 | 15 | TRBV18 | TRBD1 | CASSPGQGGNTEAFF | TGTGCCAGCTCACCAGGACAGGGTGGGAACACTGAAGCTTTCTTT
. | TRBJ1-1 | 12 | TRBV29-1 | . | CSVQRGGTEAFF | TGCAGCGTCCAGAGAGGGGGAACTGAAGCTTTCTTT
. | TRBJ2-5 | 14 | TRBV28 | . | CASSLSGPPETQYF | TGTGCCAGCAGTTTATCTGGGCCCCCCGAGACCCAGTACTTC
. | TRBJ1-2 | 14 | TRBV7-2 | TRBD1 | CASSLALTGFGYTF | TGTGCCAGCAGCTTAGCCCTGACAGGGTTCGGCTACACCTTC
. | TRBJ2-2 | 15 | TRBV7-9 | TRBD1 | CASRSSDRVTGELFF | TGTGCCAGCAGATCCTCCGACAGGGTCACCGGGGAGCTGTTTTTT
once | TRBJ2-5 | 13 | TRBV5-1 | . | CASSLRGWETQYF | TGCGCCAGCAGCTTAAGAGGGTGGGAGACCCAGTACTTC
. | TRBJ2-3 | 17 | TRBV29-1 | TRBD2 | CSVKGLADGVGTDTQYF | TGCAGCGTTAAGGGACTAGCGGACGGGGTGGGCACAGATACGCAGTATTTT
. | TRBJ1-5 | 15 | TRBV4-2 | . | CASSQDQGSNQPQHF | TGTGCCAGCAGCCAGGACCAGGGGAGCAATCAGCCCCAGCATTTT
. | TRBJ2-7 | 14 | TRBV4-1 | TRBD2 | CASSQGAGVGEQYF | TGCGCCAGCAGCCAAGGAGCGGGAGTGGGCGAGCAGTACTTC
. | TRBJ2-7 | 14 | TRBV7-2 | TRBD2 | CASSKTSGDYEQYF | TGTGCCAGCAGCAAGACTAGCGGGGACTACGAGCAGTACTTC
. | TRBJ2-1 | 13 | TRBV6-5 | . | CASRKDINNEQFF | TGTGCCAGCAGGAAGGACATTAACAATGAGCAGTTCTTC
. | TRBJ1-1 | 14 | TRBV7-2 | TRBD1 | CASSPDRGGLEAFF | TGTGCCAGCAGCCCGGACAGGGGGGGTCTTGAAGCTTTCTTT
. | TRBJ1-6 | 16 | TRBV30 | TRBD1 | CAWSVAGGYTYSPLHF | TGTGCCTGGAGTGTAGCAGGGGGCTACACCTATTCACCCCTCCACTTT
. | TRBJ1-1 | 15 | TRBV13 | TRBD1 | CASSGRGRERTEAFF | TGTGCCAGCAGCGGCAGGGGGCGCGAAAGGACTGAAGCTTTCTTT
. | TRBJ2-7 | 13 | TRBV24-1 | . | CATSDGASYEQYF | TGTGCCACCAGTGATGGGGCCTCCTACGAGCAGTACTTC
. | TRBJ1-2 | 13 | TRBV6-5 | . | CASRKPGAYGYTF | TGTGCCAGCCGCAAACCAGGGGCGTATGGCTACACCTTC